A selection of T cell receptor beta chains follows, all from one sample in a study of blood T cell repertoires in COVID-19. The table came from immunoSEQ multiplex PCR; TCRdb's copy has only in-frame clones and leaves some out. Of 71,000 or so clones in the sample, over 75% were seen once. Material: peripheral blood. The receptors were sampled from a woman younger than 35 with acute or convalescent COVID-19. CDR3s include the opening cysteine and the closing phenylalanine or tryptophan. The order of the fields is clone size, D gene, J gene, V gene, CDR3 protein, CDR3 DNA. A D gene is named only where the DNA matches it firmly. Clone sizes are given selectively: once, few, many, or a class where the clone is expanded.

NA TRBD2 TRBJ2-2 TRBV28 CASSLTSGPTGELFF TGTGCCAGCAGTTTAACTAGCGGTCCCACCGGGGAGCTGTTTTTT
NA NA TRBJ2-3 TRBV2 CASRASADTQYF TGTGCCAGCAGGGCTAGTGCAGATACGCAGTATTTT
NA NA TRBJ2-1 TRBV28 CASRTKILSGKQFF TGTGCCAGCAGAACAAAAATCCTTAGCGGAAAGCAGTTCTTC
NA TRBD2 TRBJ2-1 TRBV30 CAWRTAGGRLNEQFF TGTGCCTGGAGGACAGCGGGAGGCCGCTTGAATGAGCAGTTCTTC
NA TRBD2 TRBJ2-7 TRBV7-2 CASSARRLAPHEQYF TGTGCCAGCAGCGCACGTAGACTAGCGCCCCACGAGCAGTACTTC
NA TRBD2 TRBJ2-2 TRBV7-2 CASSRTSGGSTGELFF TGTGCCAGCAGCCGGACTAGCGGGGGGAGCACCGGGGAGCTGTTTTTT
NA NA TRBJ1-1 TRBV2 CASTPPLGATEAFF TGTGCCAGCACCCCGCCCTTGGGAGCCACTGAAGCTTTCTTT
NA TRBD1 TRBJ2-2 TRBV5-1 CASSLGQGEGGELFF TGCGCCAGCAGCTTGGGACAGGGAGAGGGCGGGGAGCTGTTTTTT
once NA TRBJ1-1 TRBV12-3/TRBV12-4 CASSRDGGTEAFF TGTGCCAGCAGTAGAGATGGGGGGACTGAAGCTTTCTTT
NA NA TRBJ2-2 TRBV5-1 CASSLEPNTGELFF TGCGCCAGCAGCCTAGAACCGAACACCGGGGAGCTGTTTTTT
once NA TRBJ2-1 TRBV7-2 CASSLAGLASHNEQFF TGTGCCAGCAGCTTAGCGGGGCTAGCGAGCCACAATGAGCAGTTCTTC
few TRBD1 TRBJ2-2 TRBV5-1 CASSYSTGTGSTGELFF TGCGCCAGCAGCTATTCTACCGGGACAGGGAGCACCGGGGAGCTGTTTTTT
NA NA TRBJ1-1 TRBV19 CASSMNIPNTEAFF TGTGCCAGTAGTATGAACATCCCGAACACTGAAGCTTTCTTT
NA TRBD2 TRBJ2-3 TRBV9 CASSSGGSTDTQYF TGTGCCAGCAGCAGCGGGGGAAGCACAGATACGCAGTATTTT
NA TRBD2 TRBJ2-1 TRBV30 CAWRLAGGNNEQFF TGTGCCTGGAGACTAGCGGGGGGCAACAATGAGCAGTTCTTC
NA NA TRBJ2-7 TRBV7-2 CASSAGASLDFPYEQYF TGTGCCAGCAGCGCTGGGGCGAGTCTTGATTTCCCCTACGAGCAGTACTTC
once TRBD2 TRBJ2-1 TRBV6-6 CASAGGHNEQFF TGTGCCAGTGCGGGGGGACACAATGAGCAGTTCTTC
NA TRBD2 TRBJ2-5 TRBV27 CASRPTSGRAEETQYF TGTGCCAGCAGACCTACTAGCGGGAGGGCTGAAGAGACCCAGTACTTC
NA NA TRBJ1-1 TRBV7-2 CASSLDGGGIAFF TGTGCCAGCAGCTTAGATGGGGGGGGCATAGCTTTCTTT
NA NA TRBJ1-2 TRBV14 CASSQAGGDGYYGYTF TGTGCCAGCAGCCAAGCCGGAGGGGACGGGTACTATGGCTACACCTTC
NA TRBD2 TRBJ2-7 TRBV5-1 CASRASGGAYEQYF TGCGCCAGCAGGGCTAGCGGGGGGGCCTACGAGCAGTACTTC
NA NA TRBJ2-7 TRBV7-2 CASSSGSGAQSYEQYF TGTGCCAGCAGCTCCGGGAGCGGAGCCCAGTCCTACGAGCAGTACTTC
NA NA TRBJ1-2 TRBV18 CASSPVKQGNGYGYTF TGTGCCAGCTCACCAGTCAAACAGGGTAATGGCTATGGCTACACCTTC
NA TRBD1 TRBJ2-1 TRBV6-6 CASSHSGTGSYYNEQFF TGTGCCAGCAGTCATTCCGGGACAGGAAGCTATTACAATGAGCAGTTCTTC
NA TRBD1 TRBJ1-1 TRBV10-2 CASSRQGQNTEAFF TGCGCCAGCAGCCGACAGGGTCAGAACACTGAAGCTTTCTTT
NA NA TRBJ2-7 TRBV5-1 CASTLGAGEDEQYF TGCGCCAGCACCCTGGGTGCGGGTGAAGACGAGCAGTACTTC